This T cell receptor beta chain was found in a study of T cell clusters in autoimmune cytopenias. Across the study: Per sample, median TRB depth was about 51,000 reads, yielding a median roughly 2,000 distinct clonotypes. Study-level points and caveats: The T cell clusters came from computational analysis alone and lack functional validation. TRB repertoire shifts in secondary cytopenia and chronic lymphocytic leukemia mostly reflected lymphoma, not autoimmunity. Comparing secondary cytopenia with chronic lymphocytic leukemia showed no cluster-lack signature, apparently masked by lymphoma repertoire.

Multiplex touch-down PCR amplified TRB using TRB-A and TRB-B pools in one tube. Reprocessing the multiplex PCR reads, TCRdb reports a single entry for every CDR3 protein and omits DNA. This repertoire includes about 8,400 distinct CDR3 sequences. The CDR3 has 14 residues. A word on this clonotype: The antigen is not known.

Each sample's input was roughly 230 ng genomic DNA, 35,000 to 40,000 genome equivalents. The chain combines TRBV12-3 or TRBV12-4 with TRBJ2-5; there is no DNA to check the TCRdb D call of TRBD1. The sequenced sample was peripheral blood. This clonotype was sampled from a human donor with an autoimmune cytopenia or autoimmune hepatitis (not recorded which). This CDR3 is CASSRTGGQGTQYF.